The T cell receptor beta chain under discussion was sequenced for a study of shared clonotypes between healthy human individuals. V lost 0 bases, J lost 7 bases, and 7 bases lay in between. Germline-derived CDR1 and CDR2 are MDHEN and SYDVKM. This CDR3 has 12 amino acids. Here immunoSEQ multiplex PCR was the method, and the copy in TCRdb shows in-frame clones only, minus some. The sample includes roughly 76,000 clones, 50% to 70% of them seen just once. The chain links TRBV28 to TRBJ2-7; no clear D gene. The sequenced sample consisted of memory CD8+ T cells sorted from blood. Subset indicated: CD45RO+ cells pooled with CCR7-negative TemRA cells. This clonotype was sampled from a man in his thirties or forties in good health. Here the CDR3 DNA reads TGTGCCAGCAGTTTATGGGTCCAAGAGCAGTACTTC. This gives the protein CASSLWVQEQYF.